These 16 T cell receptor beta chains were sequenced from one sample in a study of blood T cell repertoires in COVID-19. The method was immunoSEQ multiplex PCR; TCRdb's version includes in-frame clones alone and lacks a portion of them. The sample records about 410,000 clones, around 89% being singletons. Sequencing was performed on peripheral blood. The source is a middle-aged woman with COVID-19, enrolled during active disease.

J is TRBJ2-1 and V is TRBV5-1, with D perhaps matching TRBD2 (6 bases). Trimming removed 4 bases at V and 6 bases at J, with 14 bases between. Germline V lookup: CDR1 SGHRS, CDR2 YFSETQ. There are 14 residues in the CDR3. The CDR3 loop is CASSPPETSNEQFF. The CDR3, as DNA: TGCGCCAGCAGCCCCCCGGAGACTAGCAATGAGCAGTTCTTC. Full variable domain (remainder filled in from reference TRBV5-1 and TRBJ2-1): KAGVTQTPRYLIKTRGQQVTLSCSPISGHRSVSWYQQTPGQGLQFLFEYFSETQRNKGNFPGRFSGRQFSNSRSEMNVSTLELGDSALYLCASSPPETSNEQFFGPGTRLTVL.

The rearrangement joins TRBV30 to TRBJ1-1, with no clear D. Per the germline V gene, CDR1 is GTSNPN and CDR2 is SVGIG (reference sequence). The CDR3 is 13 residues long. The V gene lost 2 bases and the J gene lost 0 bases, with 7 bases spanning the gap. The CDR3 loop reads CAWSFSVNTEAFF. CDR3 sequence (DNA): TGTGCCTGGAGTTTCAGTGTGAACACTGAAGCTTTCTTT. The complete variable domain, with remaining parts taken from reference TRBV30 and TRBJ1-1, reads SQTIHQWPATLVQPVGSPLSLECTVEGTSNPNLYWYRQAAGRGLQLLFYSVGIGQISSEVPQNLSASRPQDRQFILSSKKLLLSDSGFYLCAWSFSVNTEAFFGQGTRLTVV.

This clone was counted a few times. The gene calls are TRBV19 and TRBJ1-1; the D gene is possibly TRBD1 (5 bases). Per the germline V gene, CDR1 is LNHDA and CDR2 is SQIVND (reference sequence). The CDR3 extends over 14 amino acids. With 2 bases removed from V and 4 bases from J, the gap between germline ends came to 11 bases. CDR3 DNA: TGTGCCAGTAGTATATTCCAGGGAGGCACTGAAGCTTTCTTT. It specifies CASSIFQGGTEAFF.

With respect to this clone: Other DNA sequences in the sample encode the same CDR3. The V and J genes are TRBV24-1 and TRBJ2-1, with 9 bases matching TRBD2. This CDR3 has 14 amino acids. The V and J ends lost 10 bases and 4 bases, in that order; junction bases with no gene match: 7. Germline V CDR1 and CDR2: KGHDR, SFDVKD. This CDR3 is CATSAAGGYNEQFF. The CDR3, as DNA: TGTGCCACGAGCGCAGCGGGGGGATACAATGAGCAGTTCTTC.

The count of this clone is one. V and J are TRBV27 and TRBJ2-7, with TRBD1 matching 11 bases. CDR3 length: 13 residues. J was trimmed by 7 bases and V by 6 bases; bases with no gene match: 5. Germline CDR1 reads MNHEY; CDR2 reads SMNVEV (reference sequence). The CDR3 loop is CASRGQGAGEQYF. CDR3 nucleotide sequence: TGTGCCAGCAGAGGACAGGGGGCGGGAGAGCAGTACTTC.

This sequence joins TRBV30 and TRBJ2-7, with D perhaps TRBD1 (5 bases). The CDR3 contains 12 residues. V gave up 7 bases and J gave up 2 bases, with 12 bases separating them. CDR1 GTSNPN and CDR2 SVGIG come from the germline V gene (reference sequence). CDR3 region: CASQDETYEQYF. The DNA for the CDR3 is TGTGCCTCACAGGACGAAACCTACGAGCAGTACTTC.

V is TRBV13 and J is TRBJ1-3; D unresolved. Per the germline V gene, CDR1 is PRHDT and CDR2 is FYEKMQ (reference sequence). There are 14 residues in the CDR3. V lost 3 bases, J lost 0 bases, and 6 bases lay in between. CDR3 residues: CASSFLSSGNTIYF. The CDR3 DNA reads as TGTGCCAGCAGCTTCCTCAGCTCTGGAAACACCATATATTTT.

V gene TRBV6-5 combines with J gene TRBJ1-6, with 7 bases identical to TRBD1. The J segment lost 8 bases and the V segment lost 5 bases, leaving 9 bases of the junction unmatched. The length of the CDR3 is 15 residues. Germline CDR1 MNHEY, CDR2 SVGAGI. Here the CDR3 DNA reads TGTGCCAGCAGTCCGAGGACAGGCGGGTATTCACCCCTCCACTTT. Translating it yields CASSPRTGGYSPLHF.

The J gene is TRBJ1-3, the V gene TRBV28, with a weak D call TRBD1 (5 bases). CDR1 is MDHEN and CDR2 is SYDVKM in the germline V gene. CDR3 length: 15 amino acids. The V end lost 4 bases, the J end lost 0 bases, and 10 bases lay between the germline ends. In nucleotides, the CDR3 is TGTGCCAGCAGTTCCGGACAATTCTCTGGAAACACCATATATTTT. Its translation: CASSSGQFSGNTIYF.

This clone was recorded a few times. The V and J genes are TRBV7-3 and TRBJ2-7; D not certain. The CDR3 totals 11 residues. Trimming stripped 7 bases from V and 3 bases from J, with 7 bases between. Germline CDR1 SGHTA, CDR2 FQGTGA. As DNA, the CDR3 is TGTGCCAGCAAAACAGACTACGAGCAGTACTTC. Encoded protein: CASKTDYEQYF.

As regards this clone: Within the sample, other DNA sequences also encode this same CDR3. The chain combines TRBV6-5 with TRBJ1-6, with no clear D. This CDR3 contains 13 residues. V shed 8 bases and J shed 0 bases, with 5 bases lying between them. Looked up from germline, CDR1 is MNHEY and CDR2 is SVGAGI. The CDR3 is CASRDSYNSPLHF. Written as DNA, the CDR3 is TGTGCCAGCCGGGACTCCTATAATTCACCCCTCCACTTT.

The rearrangement joins TRBV19 to TRBJ1-2, with 7 positions matching TRBD1. Germline lookup yields CDR1 LNHDA and CDR2 SQIVND (reference sequence). V was clipped by 4 bases and J by 1 base; unmatched bases: 6. The CDR3 loop spans 15 amino acids. CDR3 in DNA: TGTGCCAGTAGTAGGGGGACAGATTTTAACTATGGCTACACCTTC. Amino acids: CASSRGTDFNYGYTF.

V usage is TRBV7-2 and J usage is TRBJ1-5; possible D gene TRBD1, 5 bases. Per germline, CDR1 SGHTA and CDR2 FQGNSA. The CDR3 is made up of 15 amino acids. Trimming took off 8 bases at V and 0 bases at J, with 14 bases between the two ends. The CDR3 region has the DNA TGTGCCAGCCAGAAGGGAGGGGATAGCAATCAGCCCCAGCATTTT. This encodes CASQKGGDSNQPQHF.

The J gene is TRBJ1-5, the V gene TRBV28; no firm D call. The germline V gene encodes CDR1 MDHEN and CDR2 SYDVKM. The CDR3 runs to 14 residues. V lost 1 base, J lost 2 bases, and 6 bases lay in between. CDR3 in amino acids: CASSLYRGNQPQHF. CDR3 sequence (DNA): TGTGCCAGCAGTTTATATCGGGGCAATCAGCCCCAGCATTTT.

DNA for the CDR3: TGTGCCAGCAGCCACCCAACGGGACAGGGAGTAGAGACCCAGTACTTC. Translated, it gives CASSHPTGQGVETQYF. V is TRBV4-2 and J is TRBJ2-5, with 9 nucleotides matching TRBD1. Trimming removed 3 bases from V and 4 bases from J; junction bases left unmatched: 9. The CDR3 consists of 16 residues. CDR1 and CDR2 (germline): LGHNA, YNFKEQ.

The chain uses TRBV7-9 and TRBJ1-2, with D perhaps matching TRBD1 (6 bases). In germline, CDR1 is SEHNR, CDR2 FQNEAQ (reference sequence). CDR3 length: 15 residues. Trimming left V 0 bases short and J 2 bases short, with 10 bases between. Written as DNA, the CDR3 is TGTGCCAGCAGCTTAGCGACAGGAATAAACTATGGCTACACCTTC. Translated, it gives CASSLATGINYGYTF.